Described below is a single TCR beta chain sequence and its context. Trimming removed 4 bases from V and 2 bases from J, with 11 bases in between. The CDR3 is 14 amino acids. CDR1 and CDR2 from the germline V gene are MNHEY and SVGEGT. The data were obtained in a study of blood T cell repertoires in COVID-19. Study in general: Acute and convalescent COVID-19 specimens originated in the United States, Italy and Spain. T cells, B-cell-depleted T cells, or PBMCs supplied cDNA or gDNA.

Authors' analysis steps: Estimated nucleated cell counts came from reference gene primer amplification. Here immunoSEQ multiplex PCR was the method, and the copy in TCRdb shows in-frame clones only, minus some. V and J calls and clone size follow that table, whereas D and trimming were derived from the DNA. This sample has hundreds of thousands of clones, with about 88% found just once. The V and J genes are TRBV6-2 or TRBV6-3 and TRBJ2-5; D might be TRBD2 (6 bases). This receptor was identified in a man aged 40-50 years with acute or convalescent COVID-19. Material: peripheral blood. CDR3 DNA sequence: TGTGCCAGCAGTTCCCAGGGACTTCAAGAGACCCAGTACTTC. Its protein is CASSSQGLQETQYF.